Each of the 13 T cell receptor beta chains below was sequenced from the same sample in a study of blood T cells in healthy people across ages. Alongside a J-beta primer mix, a sample-barcoded 5' primer served in a second PCR lasting roughly 7 to 11 cycles. MiXCR was run by TCRdb on the 5' RACE reads, yielding one entry per CDR3 protein. There are 800,000 to 950,000 distinct CDR3 sequences in the sample; roughly 52% occur only once, and 10% to 15% lies in the top ten. What was sequenced was blood. These receptors all stem from a young man in good health.

This clonotype was counted only a few times. J is TRBJ1-6 and V is TRBV6-5; no clear D. The V gene's germline CDR1 is MNHEY and CDR2 SVGAGI. The CDR3 totals 14 residues. V lost 4 bases and J lost 7, with 11 bases in between. CDR3 amino acids: CASSSERMNSPLHF. CDR3 DNA sequence: TGTGCCAGCAGTTCGGAGAGGATGAATTCACCCCTCCACTTT.

The chain joins TRBV11-2 to TRBJ2-1; D is perhaps TRBD1 (6 bases). CDR1 SGHAT and CDR2 FQNNGV come from the germline V gene. The germline V and J ends were trimmed by 2 bases and 4 bases, with 18 bases remaining between them. The CDR3 is made up of 17 amino acids. CDR3 nucleotides: TGTGCCAGCAGCTTACGAACAGGGCCGAACAGGTACAATGAGCAGTTCTTC. It translates to CASSLRTGPNRYNEQFF. Full variable domain (outside the CDR3, taken from reference TRBV11-2 and TRBJ2-1): EAGVAQSPRYKIIEKRQSVAFWCNPISGHATLYWYQQILGQGPKLLIQFQNNGVVDDSQLPKDRFSAERLKGVDSTLKIQPAKLEDSAVYLCASSLRTGPNRYNEQFFGPGTRLTVL.

The chain couples TRBV5-1 to TRBJ2-7; D is unclear. The CDR3 is made up of 13 amino acids. CDR1 is SGHRS, CDR2 YFSETQ, per germline. The germline V and J ends were trimmed by 4 bases and 3 bases, with 11 bases remaining between them. CDR3 nucleotide sequence: TGCGCCAGCAGCGTCGTGGCAGGCTACGAGCAGTACTTC. Its protein is CASSVVAGYEQYF.

The CDR3 here is CASSLGIAGQETQYF. CDR3 bases: TGTGCCAGCAGCTTAGGAATCGCAGGCCAAGAGACCCAGTACTTC. The V call is TRBV7-9, the J call TRBJ2-5; D ambiguous. The V gene's germline CDR1 is SEHNR and CDR2 FQNEAQ (reference sequence). The CDR3 consists of 15 residues. Trimming pared 1 base from V and 1 base from J, leaving 10 bases between.

The CDR3 reads CASSRTSGGAVTDTQYF. DNA of the CDR3: TGTGCCAGCAGCCGGACTAGCGGGGGGGCTGTTACAGATACGCAGTATTTT. The V call is TRBV28, the J call TRBJ2-3; 15 bases are a match to TRBD2. With 6 bases clipped from V and 3 bases from J, the junction kept 7 bases outside the gene matches. Germline V lookup: CDR1 MDHEN, CDR2 SYDVKM. This CDR3 is built from 17 residues.

This clonotype was recorded a few times. This rearrangement joins TRBV12-3 or TRBV12-4 to TRBJ2-4; D possibly corresponds to TRBD1 (5 bases). This CDR3 has 13 amino acids. Between the trimmed V and J ends, which lost 2 bases and 12 bases, there was a span of 14 bases. The CDR3 region is CASSLIDSRTQYF. The CDR3 nucleotides read TGTGCCAGCAGTTTAATCGACAGCCGTACTCAGTACTTC.

V gene TRBV9 combines with J gene TRBJ2-7, with 9 positions matching TRBD1. The germline V gene encodes CDR1 SGDLS and CDR2 YYNGEE. The CDR3 covers 14 residues. V shed 2 bases and J 4 bases; nucleotides not matched to a gene: 4. DNA for the CDR3: TGTGCCAGCAGCGTCCAGGACAGGGGTTACGAGCAGTACTTC. The encoded protein is CASSVQDRGYEQYF.

This chain connects TRBV12-3 or TRBV12-4 to TRBJ1-2; D might be TRBD1 (6 bases). The CDR3 runs 12 residues. With 6 bases removed from V and 4 bases from J, the gap between germline ends came to 9 bases. CDR3 nucleotide sequence: TGTGCCAGCAGGCTACAGGGCTATGGCTACACCTTC. It codes for CASRLQGYGYTF.

This clonotype was found once. This chain links TRBV12-3 or TRBV12-4 with TRBJ2-7, with 8 bases aligning to TRBD1. The CDR3 is made up of 14 amino acids. J was trimmed by 7 bases and V by 6 bases; bases with no gene match: 11. The CDR3 DNA sequence: TGTGCCAGCAGGGGACAGGAACCCCTCTCGGAGCAGTACTTC. It yields the protein CASRGQEPLSEQYF.

V and J are TRBV18 and TRBJ2-3; 8 bases line up with TRBD2. The germline gives CDR1 KGHSH, CDR2 LQKENI. This CDR3 comprises 16 residues. Trimming took 4 bases from V and 1 from J; bases not matched to a gene: 7. This chain's CDR3 is CASSRATSGRTDTQYF. The DNA for the CDR3 is TGTGCCAGCTCACGGGCAACTAGCGGTCGCACAGATACGCAGTATTTT.

V usage is TRBV6-5 and J usage is TRBJ1-2, with D unresolved. The length of the CDR3 is 14 residues. The germline V gene has CDR1 MNHEY and CDR2 SVGAGI. Trimming pared 5 bases from V and 4 bases from J, leaving 14 bases between. Here the CDR3 DNA reads TGTGCCAGCAGTATAAATGGGGTGACCTATGGCTACACCTTC. It specifies CASSINGVTYGYTF.

This clonotype was seen many times. This chain joins TRBV30 and TRBJ1-1, with no clear D. Germline V gene sequence: CDR1 GTSNPN, CDR2 SVGIG (reference sequence). CDR3 length: 12 amino acids. V was shortened by 0 bases and J by 11 bases, with 13 bases between the two germline ends. The CDR3 nucleotides are TGTGCCTGGAGTGTACTTACCTCGGCGGCTTTCTTT. Encoded protein: CAWSVLTSAAFF.

CDR3 in amino acids: CASSQDPLPGTGGTDTQYF. The CDR3 DNA sequence: TGTGCCAGCAGCCAAGACCCCCTCCCCGGGACAGGGGGCACAGATACGCAGTATTTT. The chain joins TRBV4-2 to TRBJ2-3, with 10 bases aligning to TRBD1. This CDR3 contains 19 residues. Trimming cost V 0 bases and J 1 base; bases outside gene matches: 10. CDR1 LGHNA and CDR2 YNFKEQ come from the germline V gene.